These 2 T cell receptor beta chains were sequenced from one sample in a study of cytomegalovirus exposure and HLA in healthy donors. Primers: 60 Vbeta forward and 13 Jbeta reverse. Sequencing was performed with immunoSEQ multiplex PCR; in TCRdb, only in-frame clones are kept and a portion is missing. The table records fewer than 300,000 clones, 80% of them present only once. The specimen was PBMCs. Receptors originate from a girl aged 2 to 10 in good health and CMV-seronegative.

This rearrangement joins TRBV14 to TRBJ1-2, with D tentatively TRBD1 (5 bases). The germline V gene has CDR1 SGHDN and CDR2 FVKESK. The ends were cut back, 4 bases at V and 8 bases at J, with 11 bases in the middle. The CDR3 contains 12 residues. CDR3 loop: CASSPREEGYTF. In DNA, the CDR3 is TGTGCCAGCAGCCCCAGGGAGGAGGGCTACACCTTC.

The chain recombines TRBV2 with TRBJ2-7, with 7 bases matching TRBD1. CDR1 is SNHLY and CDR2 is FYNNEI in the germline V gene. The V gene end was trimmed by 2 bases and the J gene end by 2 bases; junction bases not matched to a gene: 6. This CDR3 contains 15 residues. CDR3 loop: CASSEWGQRTYEQYF. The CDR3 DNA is TGTGCCAGCAGTGAATGGGGACAGCGGACCTACGAGCAGTACTTC.